The rows below give T cell receptor beta chains drawn from one sample of a study of OX40 agonist ivuxolimab in advanced cancers. This table comes from immunoSEQ multiplex PCR, and its TCRdb copy is limited to in-frame clones, with some not included. The sample lists around 50,000 clones; roughly nine tenths were seen once. The specimen was CD4+ or CD8+ T cells sorted from blood, collected in a trial of the OX40 agonist ivuxolimab. All receptors come from an adult with an advanced solid tumor such as melanoma, head and neck, liver or kidney cancer. CDR3s include the opening cysteine and the closing phenylalanine or tryptophan. D genes are given only for firm matches. Size is stated for part of the rows, as once, few or many counts, or as a class when the clone is expanded.

size: once; V: TRBV27; D: .; J: TRBJ2-1; CDR3: CATLGPYPHYNEQFF; DNA: TGTGCCACCCTGGGGCCCTACCCCCACTACAATGAGCAGTTCTTC
size: .; V: TRBV28; D: TRBD1; J: TRBJ1-1; CDR3: CASRPYTQGAYTEAFF; DNA: TGTGCCAGCCGGCCTTACACTCAGGGGGCTTATACTGAAGCTTTCTTT
size: .; V: TRBV4-3; D: .; J: TRBJ2-2; CDR3: CASSHRGGEWNTGELFF; DNA: TGCGCCAGCAGCCATCGTGGGGGAGAATGGAACACCGGGGAGCTGTTTTTT
size: .; V: TRBV28; D: .; J: TRBJ2-3; CDR3: CASSSSERPRTSTDTQYF; DNA: TGTGCCAGCAGTTCCAGCGAGAGGCCGCGAACGAGCACAGATACGCAGTATTTT
size: .; V: TRBV4-2; D: .; J: TRBJ2-7; CDR3: CASSPGAGLRYEQYF; DNA: TGTGCCAGCAGCCCTGGGGCAGGGCTGCGCTACGAGCAGTACTTC
size: .; V: TRBV7-9; D: .; J: TRBJ2-2; CDR3: CASSPSHKREWSPGELFF; DNA: TGTGCCAGCAGCCCCTCACATAAGAGGGAGTGGAGCCCCGGGGAGCTGTTTTTT
size: once; V: TRBV2; D: TRBD1; J: TRBJ2-3; CDR3: CASRGTGSLADTQYF; DNA: TGTGCCAGCAGGGGGACAGGGAGTTTGGCAGATACGCAGTATTTT
size: .; V: TRBV10-1; D: TRBD2; J: TRBJ2-3; CDR3: CASSERGRAGVRYF; DNA: TGCGCCAGCAGTGAGCGGGGGCGAGCGGGAGTACGATATTTT
size: .; V: TRBV30; D: .; J: TRBJ1-1; CDR3: CAWSKAAGAFF; DNA: TGTGCCTGGAGTAAGGCGGCAGGGGCTTTCTTT
size: few; V: TRBV19; D: .; J: TRBJ2-1; CDR3: CASSIGVDEQFF; DNA: TGTGCCAGTAGTATAGGGGTTGATGAGCAGTTCTTC
size: .; V: TRBV6-6; D: TRBD1; J: TRBJ2-6; CDR3: CASSPTGAGANVLTF; DNA: TGTGCCAGCAGCCCAACAGGGGCTGGGGCCAACGTCCTGACTTTC
size: .; V: TRBV30; D: .; J: TRBJ2-7; CDR3: CAWSPGTHLPGEQYF; DNA: TGTGCCTGGAGTCCTGGGACCCACCTCCCCGGCGAGCAGTACTTC
size: .; V: TRBV5-6; D: .; J: TRBJ2-5; CDR3: CASSLGTAQIWTQYF; DNA: TGTGCCAGCAGCTTGGGGACGGCCCAGATTTGGACCCAGTACTTC
size: .; V: TRBV15; D: .; J: TRBJ2-3; CDR3: CATLKGGFSTDTQYF; DNA: TGTGCCACCTTGAAGGGGGGGTTCTCCACAGATACGCAGTATTTT
size: .; V: TRBV27; D: TRBD2; J: TRBJ2-3; CDR3: CASSRGTSGWDTQYF; DNA: TGTGCCAGCAGCCGTGGGACTAGCGGTTGGGATACGCAGTATTTT
size: .; V: TRBV12-5; D: .; J: TRBJ1-4; CDR3: CASGLGRLEKLFF; DNA: TGTGCTAGTGGTTTGGGGCGTTTGGAAAAACTGTTTTTT
size: once; V: TRBV7-9; D: .; J: TRBJ2-1; CDR3: CASTSTTRWHEQFF; DNA: TGTGCCAGCACCTCGACGACACGGTGGCATGAGCAGTTCTTC